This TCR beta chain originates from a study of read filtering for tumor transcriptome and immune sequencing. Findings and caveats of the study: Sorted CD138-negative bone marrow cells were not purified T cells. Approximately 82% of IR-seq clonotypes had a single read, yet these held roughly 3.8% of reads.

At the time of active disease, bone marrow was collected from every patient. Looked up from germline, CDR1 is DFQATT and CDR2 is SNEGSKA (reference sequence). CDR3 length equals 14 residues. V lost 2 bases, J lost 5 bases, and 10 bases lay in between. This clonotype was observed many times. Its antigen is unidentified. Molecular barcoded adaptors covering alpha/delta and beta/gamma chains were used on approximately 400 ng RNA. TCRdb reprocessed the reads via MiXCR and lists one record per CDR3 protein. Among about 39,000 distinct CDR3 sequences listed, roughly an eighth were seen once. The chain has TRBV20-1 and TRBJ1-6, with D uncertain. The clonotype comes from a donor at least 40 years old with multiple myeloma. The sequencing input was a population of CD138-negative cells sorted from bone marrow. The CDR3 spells CSARIVHDNSPLHF. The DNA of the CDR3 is TGCAGTGCTAGAATAGTCCACGATAATTCACCCCTCCACTTT.